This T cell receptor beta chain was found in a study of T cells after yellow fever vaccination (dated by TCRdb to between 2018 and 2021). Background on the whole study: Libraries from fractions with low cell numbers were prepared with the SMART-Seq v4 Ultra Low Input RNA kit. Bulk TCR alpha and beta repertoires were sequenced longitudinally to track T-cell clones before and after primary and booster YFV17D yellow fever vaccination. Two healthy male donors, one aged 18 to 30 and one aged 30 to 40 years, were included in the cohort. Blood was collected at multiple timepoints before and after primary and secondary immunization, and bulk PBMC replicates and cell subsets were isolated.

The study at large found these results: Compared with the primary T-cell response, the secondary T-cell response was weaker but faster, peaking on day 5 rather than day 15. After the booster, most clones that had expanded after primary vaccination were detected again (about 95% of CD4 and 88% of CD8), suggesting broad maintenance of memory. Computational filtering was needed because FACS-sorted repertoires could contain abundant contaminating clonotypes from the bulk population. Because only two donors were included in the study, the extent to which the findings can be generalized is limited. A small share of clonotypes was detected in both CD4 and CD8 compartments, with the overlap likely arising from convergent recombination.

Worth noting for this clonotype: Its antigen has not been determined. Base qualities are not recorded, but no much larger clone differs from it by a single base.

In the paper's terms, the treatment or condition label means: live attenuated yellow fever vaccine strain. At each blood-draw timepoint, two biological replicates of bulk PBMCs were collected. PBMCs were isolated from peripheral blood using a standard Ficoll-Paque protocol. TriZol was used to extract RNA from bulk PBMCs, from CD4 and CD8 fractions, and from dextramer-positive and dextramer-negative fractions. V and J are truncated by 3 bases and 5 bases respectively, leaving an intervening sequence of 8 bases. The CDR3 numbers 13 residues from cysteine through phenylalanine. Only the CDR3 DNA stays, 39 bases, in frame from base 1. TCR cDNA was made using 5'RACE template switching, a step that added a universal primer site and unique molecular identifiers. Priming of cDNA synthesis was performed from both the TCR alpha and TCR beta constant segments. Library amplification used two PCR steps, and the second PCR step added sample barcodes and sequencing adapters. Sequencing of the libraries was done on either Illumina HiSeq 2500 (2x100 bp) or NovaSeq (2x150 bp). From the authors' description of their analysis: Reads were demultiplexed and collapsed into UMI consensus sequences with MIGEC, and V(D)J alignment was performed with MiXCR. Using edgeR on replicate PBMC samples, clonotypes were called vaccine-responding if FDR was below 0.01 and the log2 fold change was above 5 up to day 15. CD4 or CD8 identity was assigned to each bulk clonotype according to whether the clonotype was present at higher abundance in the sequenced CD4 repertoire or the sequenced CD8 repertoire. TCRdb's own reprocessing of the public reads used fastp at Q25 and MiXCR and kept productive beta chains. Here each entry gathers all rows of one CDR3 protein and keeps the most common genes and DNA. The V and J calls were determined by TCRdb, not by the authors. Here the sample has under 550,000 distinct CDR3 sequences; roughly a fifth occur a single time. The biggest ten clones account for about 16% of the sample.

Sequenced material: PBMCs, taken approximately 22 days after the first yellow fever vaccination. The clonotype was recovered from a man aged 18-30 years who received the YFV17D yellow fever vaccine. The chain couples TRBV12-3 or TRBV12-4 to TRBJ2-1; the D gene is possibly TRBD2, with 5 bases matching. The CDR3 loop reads CASSFTGNNEQFF. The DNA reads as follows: TGTGCCAGCAGTTTCACGGGGAACAATGAGCAGTTCTTC.